These 26 T cell receptor beta chains came from one sample sequenced in a study of early T cells in non-severe SARS-CoV-2 infection. Via MiXCR, TCRdb re-called the 5' RACE reads, giving one row per CDR3 protein. The table shows some 80,000 distinct CDR3 sequences, with around 12% occurring only once. The sample comprised whole blood. Receptor source: an adult who was a healthcare worker with PCR-confirmed SARS-CoV-2 infection or an uninfected control (not recorded which).

There are a few counts of this clonotype. This rearrangement joins TRBV24-1 to TRBJ1-5; D might be TRBD1 (5 bases). The CDR3 runs to 16 residues. Germline CDR1 reads KGHDR; CDR2 reads SFDVKD. Trimming left V 2 bases short and J 1 base short, with 11 bases between. This CDR3 reads CATSDSGQTSNQPQHF. Written as DNA, the CDR3 is TGTGCCACCAGTGATTCGGGGCAGACAAGCAATCAGCCCCAGCATTTT.

This chain connects TRBV20-1 to TRBJ2-4; no firm D call. CDR3 length: 13 residues. Trimming removed 3 bases at V and 1 base at J, with 7 bases between. Looked up from germline, CDR1 is DFQATT and CDR2 is SNEGSKA (reference sequence). The CDR3 coding sequence is TGCAGTGCTAGGGAGTCGGCCAAAAACATTCAGTACTTC. This translates into CSARESAKNIQYF.

The V and J genes are TRBV27 and TRBJ1-1; TRBD1 is a possible D gene (5 bases). V lost 1 base to trimming and J lost 7 bases, with 10 bases between them. CDR3 length equals 13 residues. Germline lookup yields CDR1 MNHEY and CDR2 SMNVEV (reference sequence). The CDR3 region has the DNA TGTGCCAGCAGTTTATTAGGGGTCAGTGAAGCTTTCTTT. Translating gives CASSLLGVSEAFF.

The table lists this clonotype with a few counts. This rearrangement joins TRBV7-3 to TRBJ2-3, with 11 positions matching TRBD1. V was clipped by 5 bases and J by 5 bases; unmatched bases: 6. The germline CDR1 and CDR2 sequences are SGHTA and FQGTGA. CDR3 length: 15 residues. For the CDR3, the DNA is TGTGCCAGCAGCCTAGGACAGGGGGCTATAGATACGCAGTATTTT. It yields the protein CASSLGQGAIDTQYF.

In DNA, the CDR3 is TGTGCCAGCAGTCCCCGGGACACTCAAGAAACTAGCGAGAAAAACAATGAGCAGTTCTTC. It codes for CASSPRDTQETSEKNNEQFF. The rearrangement joins TRBV27 to TRBJ2-1; TRBD2 is a possible D gene (7 bases). The germline CDR1 and CDR2 sequences are MNHEY and SMNVEV (reference sequence). Trimming removed 5 bases from V and 5 bases from J, with 31 bases in between. This CDR3 is built from 20 residues.

This clonotype was seen a few times. J is TRBJ1-6 and V is TRBV4-2; no firm D call. Trimming shortened V by 0 bases and J by 15 bases, and 12 bases separated the two germline ends. Germline CDR1 and CDR2: LGHNA and YNFKEQ. The CDR3 contains 13 residues. This CDR3 is CASSQDRDSGLHF. The CDR3 bases are TGTGCCAGCAGCCAAGATCGGGATTCTGGCCTCCACTTT.

The sample holds many counts of this clonotype. This chain uses TRBV7-2 with TRBJ1-3; possible D gene TRBD1, 5 bases. The CDR3 contains 15 residues. Trimming left V 7 bases short and J 3 bases short, with 16 bases between. The V gene's germline CDR1 is SGHTA and CDR2 FQGNSA. The CDR3 spells CASTTSQGSGNTIYF. The CDR3 DNA is TGTGCCAGCACCACAAGCCAGGGCAGTGGAAACACCATATATTTT.

This chain uses TRBV5-1 with TRBJ2-2; no reliable D call. The V gene lost 0 bases and the J gene lost 1 base, with 7 bases spanning the gap. Germline values: CDR1 SGHRS, CDR2 YFSETQ. The CDR3 extends over 15 amino acids. CDR3 loop: CASSLDWRNTGELFF. Here the CDR3 DNA reads TGCGCCAGCAGCTTGGACTGGAGGAACACCGGGGAGCTGTTTTTT.

This clonotype occurred a few times. CDR3 coding DNA: TGTGCCAGCAGCTTGGAAGGGGATGAGCAGTTCTTC. Translation: CASSLEGDEQFF. The V gene is TRBV5-4, the J gene TRBJ2-1; TRBD1 might be the D (5 bases). With 0 bases removed from V and 8 bases from J, the gap between germline ends came to 6 bases. The CDR3 spans 12 residues. Germline lookup yields CDR1 SGHNT and CDR2 YYREEE (reference sequence).

This clonotype has a count of ten or more. The rearrangement links TRBV29-1 to TRBJ1-1; D possibly corresponds to TRBD1 (5 bases). The germline gives CDR1 SQVTM, CDR2 ANQGSEA. This CDR3 is built from 12 residues. Deletions cut 3 bases from V and 1 base from J, with 6 bases between. DNA for the CDR3: TGCAGCGTTGAGGGGGGGAACACTGAAGCTTTCTTT. Its translation is CSVEGGNTEAFF.

The chain uses TRBV9 and TRBJ2-2, with D maybe TRBD2 (6 bases). Germline V gene sequence: CDR1 SGDLS, CDR2 YYNGEE. CDR3 length: 15 residues. The ends were cut back, 0 bases at V and 4 bases at J, with 10 bases in the middle. CDR3 nucleotides: TGTGCCAGCAGCGTAGAAGTAGCGGTCACCGGGGAGCTGTTTTTT. It specifies CASSVEVAVTGELFF.

This clonotype was seen only a few times. The CDR3 reads CSAESGTSGEQYF. The DNA of the CDR3 is TGCAGTGCCGAGAGCGGAACATCGGGGGAGCAGTACTTC. The gene calls are TRBV20-1 and TRBJ2-7, with D possibly being TRBD2 (5 bases). Germline CDR1 is DFQATT and CDR2 is SNEGSKA (reference sequence). The V end lost 6 bases, the J end lost 7 bases, and 19 bases lay between the germline ends. CDR3 size: 13 residues.

The chain employs TRBV3-1 and TRBJ1-1; the match to TRBD1 covers 7 bases. Germline assignment: CDR1 LGHDT and CDR2 YNNKEL (reference sequence). This CDR3 is built from 14 residues. V dropped 1 base and J dropped 7; count of bases not matched to a gene: 6. The CDR3 sequence: CASSQADRSGEAFF. CDR3 nucleotides: TGTGCCAGCAGCCAAGCGGACAGGTCGGGTGAAGCTTTCTTT.

Comment on this clonotype: The junction departs from the called germline gene at one end, perhaps through a read error. V and J are TRBV28 and TRBJ2-7; tentative D call: TRBD2 (6 bases). Germline V lookup: CDR1 MDHEN, CDR2 SYDVKM. The CDR3 is made up of 11 amino acids. The CDR3 region is CASSSGRGLDF. As DNA, the CDR3 is TGTGCCAGCAGTTCGGGACGGGGGTTGGACTTC.

This clonotype showed up just a few times. This chain connects TRBV29-1 to TRBJ2-4; D is ambiguous. The ends were cut back, 2 bases at V and 6 bases at J, with 14 bases in the middle. Germline V gene sequence: CDR1 SQVTM, CDR2 ANQGSEA. The CDR3 spans 14 residues. CDR3 in amino acids: CSVELGGVGNIQYF. CDR3 DNA sequence: TGCAGCGTTGAACTAGGTGGGGTTGGAAACATTCAGTACTTC. The full variable domain, completed using reference TRBV29-1 and TRBJ2-4, is SAVISQKPSRDICQRGTSLTIQCQVDSQVTMMFWYRQQPGQSLTLIATANQGSEATYESGFVIDKFPISRPNLTFSTLTVSNMSPEDSSIYLCSVELGGVGNIQYFGAGTRLSVL.

This clonotype was recorded a few times. The chain is built from TRBV20-1 and TRBJ2-7, with TRBD1 matching 10 bases. In germline, CDR1 is DFQATT, CDR2 SNEGSKA (reference sequence). The trim removed 4 bases at V and 7 bases at J, leaving 10 bases unmatched. There are 14 residues in the CDR3. The CDR3 loop is CSANSGTGAREQYF. The CDR3, as DNA: TGCAGTGCTAACTCCGGGACAGGGGCGCGAGAGCAGTACTTC.

This clonotype was counted many times. V and J are TRBV27 and TRBJ2-5; D is unclear. The V end was cut by 5 bases, the J end by 4 bases, with 14 bases between. The germline gives CDR1 MNHEY, CDR2 SMNVEV (reference sequence). This CDR3 is 14 amino acids long. CDR3: CASSQGRGRETQYF. The CDR3 coding sequence is TGTGCCAGCAGTCAAGGAAGAGGTCGAGAGACCCAGTACTTC.

This clonotype was seen many times. J is TRBJ2-2 and V is TRBV30; 8 bases agree with TRBD2. Germline V CDR1 and CDR2: GTSNPN, SVGIG (reference sequence). The ends lost 2 bases at V and 1 base at J; junction bases unmatched: 0. The CDR3 runs to 14 residues. CDR3 in amino acids: CAWSTSGNTGELFF. The CDR3 nucleotides are TGTGCCTGGAGTACTAGCGGGAACACCGGGGAGCTGTTTTTT.

The CDR3 here is CSGGGSYNEQFF. The CDR3 DNA reads as TGCAGCGGGGGGGGCTCCTACAATGAGCAGTTCTTC. This sequence joins TRBV29-1 and TRBJ2-1, with 7 bases fitting TRBD2. The CDR3 length is 12 residues. Germline V gene data show CDR1 as SQVTM and CDR2 as ANQGSEA. Unmatched junction bases numbered 0, after V lost 7 bases and J lost 0 bases.

The table lists this clonotype with a few counts. At one boundary the junction diverges from the germline segment, which might be a read error. This chain uses TRBV11-2 with TRBJ2-7, with D perhaps being TRBD1 or TRBD2 (5 bases each). This CDR3 is built from 14 residues. Per germline, CDR1 SGHAT and CDR2 FQNNGV. CDR3 protein: CASSRDPSSCEQYF. CDR3 sequence (DNA): TGTGCCAGCAGTCGGGACCCCAGCTCCTGCGAGCAGTACTTC.

This clonotype was counted at least ten times. J is TRBJ2-7 and V is TRBV28; perhaps D is TRBD1 or TRBD2 (7 bases each). CDR1 and CDR2 from the germline V gene are MDHEN and SYDVKM. CDR3 length: 15 amino acids. V was clipped by 2 bases and J by 2 bases, with 13 bases between them. The CDR3 nucleotides are TGTGCCAGCAGTTTAAGGCCAGGGGGGGCCTACGAGCAGTACTTC. This codes for CASSLRPGGAYEQYF.

This clonotype was recorded many times. The chain is built from TRBV7-9 and TRBJ2-5; TRBD2 matches 7 bases. The ends lost 5 bases at V and 1 base at J; junction bases unmatched: 7. Germline CDR1 reads SEHNR; CDR2 reads FQNEAQ (reference sequence). The CDR3 sequence is 15 residues long. CDR3 sequence reads: CASSRFGGGQETQYF. CDR3 DNA: TGTGCCAGCAGCCGCTTTGGGGGGGGCCAAGAGACCCAGTACTTC.

This clonotype appeared a few times. The J gene is TRBJ2-7, the V gene TRBV5-1, with 7 bases identical to TRBD2. The ends lost 1 base at V and 0 bases at J; junction bases unmatched: 7. The length of the CDR3 is 16 residues. Germline CDR1 is SGHRS and CDR2 is YFSETQ. Here the CDR3 reads CASSLFTGRSSYEQYF. DNA of the CDR3: TGCGCCAGCAGCTTGTTTACCGGGAGGAGCTCCTACGAGCAGTACTTC.

This clonotype came up a few times. This CDR3 reads CASSSHPGLKYF. CDR3 nucleotides: TGCGCCAGCAGCTCCCACCCGGGACTGAAGTACTTC. The genes are TRBV4-1 and TRBJ2-7, with a weak D call TRBD2 (6 bases). V was pared by 5 bases and J by 11 bases, with 16 bases between. The CDR3 is 12 amino acids. CDR1 and CDR2 from the germline V gene are MGHRA and YSYEKL.

The sample holds a few counts of this clonotype. The chain recombines TRBV20-1 with TRBJ2-3; 7 bases are shared with TRBD2. Unmatched junction bases numbered 6, after V lost 3 bases and J lost 0 bases. In germline, CDR1 is DFQATT, CDR2 SNEGSKA (reference sequence). There are 15 residues in the CDR3. CDR3 nucleotides: TGCAGTGCTAGTGTACTAGCGCTTAGCACAGATACGCAGTATTTT. Protein sequence: CSASVLALSTDTQYF.

This clonotype has ten or more counts. The chain uses TRBV18 and TRBJ2-7; D gene unclear. Trimming removed 4 bases from V and 6 bases from J, with 22 bases in between. The CDR3 runs to 16 residues. From germline, CDR1 is KGHSH and CDR2 LQKENI. The CDR3 reads CASSLSQARSGAEQYF. The DNA for the CDR3 is TGTGCCAGCTCACTCAGCCAGGCCCGGTCTGGTGCCGAGCAGTACTTC.